Below, 7 T cell receptor beta chains from the same sample are listed, as sequenced in a study of cytomegalovirus exposure and HLA in healthy donors. PCR involved 60 Vbeta and 13 Jbeta primers. Method: immunoSEQ multiplex PCR; TCRdb's copy keeps in-frame clones and lacks some. The sample lists under 300,000 clones, about 83% occurring once. The sequencing sample was made of PBMCs. These receptors were collected from a woman aged 40 to 50 in good health and CMV-seropositive.

The chain is built from TRBV7-3 and TRBJ2-1; the match to TRBD2 covers 8 bases. Germline V gene sequence: CDR1 SGHTA, CDR2 FQGTGA. The junction had 12 bases not matched to a gene; V was cut back by 5 bases and J by 9 bases. There are 15 residues in the CDR3. For the CDR3, the DNA is TGTGCCAGCAGCGACGGGACTAGAGGGTTTGGTGAGCAGTTCTTC. Residues: CASSDGTRGFGEQFF.

J is TRBJ2-7 and V is TRBV6-5, with 13 positions matching TRBD2. V lost 4 bases and J lost 5; bases outside the gene matches: 5. The CDR3 is made up of 15 amino acids. CDR1 and CDR2 from the germline V gene are MNHEY and SVGAGI. The CDR3 reads CASSFRGTSGDEQYF. DNA for the CDR3: TGTGCCAGCAGTTTCCGAGGGACTAGCGGGGACGAGCAGTACTTC.

The chain links TRBV30 to TRBJ1-2; no firm D call. V lost 1 base, J lost 0 bases, and 12 bases lay in between. CDR1 is GTSNPN, CDR2 SVGIG, per germline (reference sequence). The CDR3 is 15 amino acids. The CDR3 region has the DNA TGTGCCTGGAGTGACCGTCATCAGGCTAACTATGGCTACACCTTC. This codes for CAWSDRHQANYGYTF.

The rearrangement joins TRBV27 to TRBJ1-6; TRBD1 matches at 8 bases. With 5 bases clipped from V and 4 bases from J, the junction kept 7 bases outside the gene matches. The CDR3 covers 16 residues. Germline lookup yields CDR1 MNHEY and CDR2 SMNVEV (reference sequence). The CDR3 spells CASSPPQGAYNSPLHF. CDR3 DNA: TGTGCCAGCAGTCCCCCCCAGGGGGCGTATAATTCACCCCTCCACTTT.

In the case of this clone: This sample includes further DNA sequences coding for the same CDR3. The chain carries TRBV20-1 and TRBJ1-1; D is unresolved. The V gene's germline CDR1 is DFQATT and CDR2 SNEGSKA (reference sequence). Trimming left V 4 bases short and J 0 bases short, with 3 bases between. This CDR3 region has 11 residues. CDR3 DNA sequence: TGCAGTGCTACGGTGAACACTGAAGCTTTCTTT. This translates into CSATVNTEAFF.

The gene calls are TRBV28 and TRBJ2-7; D unclear. Trimming took off 6 bases at V and 10 bases at J, with 10 bases between the two ends. The CDR3 loop spans 10 amino acids. Germline lookup yields CDR1 MDHEN and CDR2 SYDVKM. The CDR3 protein is CASRGPLQYF. The CDR3 nucleotides read TGTGCCAGCAGGGGCCCTCTTCAGTACTTC.

This clone was detected a few times. The chain joins TRBV11-2 to TRBJ2-2; tentatively, D is TRBD1 (6 bases). Trimming pared 1 base from V and 0 bases from J, leaving 9 bases between. Per the germline V gene, CDR1 is SGHAT and CDR2 is FQNNGV. This CDR3 has 16 amino acids. Here the CDR3 reads CASSLVEGANTGELFF. The CDR3 DNA sequence: TGTGCCAGCAGCTTAGTAGAGGGGGCGAACACCGGGGAGCTGTTTTTT.